This T cell receptor (beta chain) was identified during a study of CD8+CD57+ T cells in acquired aplastic anemia. Study as a whole: Recorded DNA amounts for sorted CD4+ and CD8+ cells had an average of about 3.5 ug.

TCR beta VDJ and CDR3 profiling used genomic DNA as template. TCRdb re-called the reads with MiXCR, one entry per CDR3 protein. In the table there are about 250,000 distinct CDR3 sequences, more than 40% of which are singletons. Trimming removed 2 bases from V and 0 bases from J; junction bases left unmatched: 4. The CDR3 extends over 16 amino acids. CDR1 MNHEY and CDR2 SVGAGI come from the germline V gene. The sample holds a few counts of this clonotype. The sequenced patients had an expansion of CD8+CD57+ cells seen by flow cytometry. The chain combines TRBV6-5 with TRBJ2-1, with 7 positions matching TRBD1. The source is a human donor with aplastic anemia. The source material was sorted CD4+, CD8+, or CD8+CD57+ T cells (not recorded which) from PBMCs. CDR3 sequence reads: CASSYRGQSSYNEQFF. The CDR3 DNA is TGTGCCAGCAGTTACAGGGGACAGAGCTCCTACAATGAGCAGTTCTTC.